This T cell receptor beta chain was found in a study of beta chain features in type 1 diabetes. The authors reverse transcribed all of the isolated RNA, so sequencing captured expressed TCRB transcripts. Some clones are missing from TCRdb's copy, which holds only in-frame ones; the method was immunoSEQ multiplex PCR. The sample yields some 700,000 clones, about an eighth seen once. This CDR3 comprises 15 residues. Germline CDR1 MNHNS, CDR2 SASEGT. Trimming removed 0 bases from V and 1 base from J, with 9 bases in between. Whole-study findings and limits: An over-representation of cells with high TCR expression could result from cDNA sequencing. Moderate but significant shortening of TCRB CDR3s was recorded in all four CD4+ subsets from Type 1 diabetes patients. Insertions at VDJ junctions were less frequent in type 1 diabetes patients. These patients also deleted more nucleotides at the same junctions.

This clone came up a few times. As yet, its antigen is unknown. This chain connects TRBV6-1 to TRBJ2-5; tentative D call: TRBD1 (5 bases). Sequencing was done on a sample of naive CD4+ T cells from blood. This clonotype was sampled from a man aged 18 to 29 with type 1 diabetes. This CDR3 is CASSEAGAGQETQYF. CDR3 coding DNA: TGTGCCAGCAGTGAAGCAGGGGCAGGCCAAGAGACCCAGTACTTC.